This T cell receptor (beta chain) was captured in a study of blood T cell repertoires in COVID-19. Assay: immunoSEQ multiplex PCR; the TCRdb copy retains only in-frame clones and omits some. The repertoire holds about 300,000 clones, 85% to 90% seen once, with about 4.2% in the top ten. CDR1 is SGHDN, CDR2 FVKESK, per germline. Trimming pared 3 bases from V and 5 bases from J, leaving 15 bases between. This CDR3 is built from 15 residues. Participants were aged about 18 to 100 years from 20 to 30 US areas. Each participant's cohort was designated according to participant-reported clinical history. The source material was PBMCs or T cells enriched from blood (not recorded which). The gene calls are TRBV14 and TRBJ2-3; perhaps TRBD2 as D (5 bases). The clonotype was recovered from a man younger than 45 who had recovered from COVID-19. CDR3 amino acids: CASSHFEGAKDTQYF. DNA for the CDR3: TGTGCCAGCAGCCATTTTGAGGGAGCAAAAGATACGCAGTATTTT.